These 32 T cell receptor beta chains were sequenced from one sample in a study of T cells in women clearing cervical HPV infection. Data came from immunoSEQ multiplex PCR; TCRdb stores just in-frame clones and leaves some out. The sample has about 20,000 clones; the top ten hold roughly an eighth. Sequences were obtained from blood buffy coat. The receptors come from a woman between 18 and 69 years old with a cervical HPV16 infection that either progressed to CIN3+ or cleared (not recorded which).

Concerning this clone: The read gets to within 3 residues of the CDR3 end, and the germline J gene fills in the rest. The genes are TRBV30 and TRBJ1-2; the match to TRBD1 covers 8 bases. Trimming cost V 6 bases and J 4 bases; bases outside gene matches: 7. The germline V gene encodes CDR1 GTSNPN and CDR2 SVGIG (reference sequence). This CDR3 has 13 residues. The sequenced part of the CDR3 DNA is TGTGCCTGTCCGCAGGGGGCTGGCTATGGC. It encodes CACPQGAGYG. The full CDR3 sequence reads CACPQGAGYGYTF.

A word on this clone: The missing CDR3 end, 3 residues past where the read stops, is filled in from the germline J gene. V is TRBV20-1 and J is TRBJ1-1, with a tentative D call TRBD1 (6 bases). From germline, CDR1 is DFQATT and CDR2 SNEGSKA (reference sequence). The V and J ends lost 5 bases and 3 bases respectively, with 10 bases between them. The CDR3 contains 12 residues. CDR3 region: CSARQDYTEAFF. CDR3 DNA (partial): TGCAGTGCTCGACAGGACTACACTGAA.

Of note for this clone: Read coverage stops 3 residues before the CDR3 terminus; the germline J gene supplies the remainder. The sample contains more than one DNA sequence encoding this CDR3. The rearrangement links TRBV10-3 to TRBJ2-3; 7 nucleotides agree with TRBD2. J lost 2 bases, V lost 3 bases, and 5 bases had no gene match. CDR1 and CDR2 from the germline V gene are ENHRY and SYGVKD. The CDR3 extends over 15 amino acids. The CDR3 reads CAISDSGANTDTQYF. The sequenced CDR3 bases are TGTGCCATCAGTGACAGCGGGGCCAACACAGATACG.

Comment on this clone: The read terminates 3 residues ahead of where the CDR3 ends, so the germline J gene completes it. This rearrangement joins TRBV18 to TRBJ2-4, with TRBD1 matching over 8 bases. Germline CDR1 reads KGHSH; CDR2 reads LQKENI. CDR3 size: 17 residues. Incomplete CDR3 DNA: TGTGCCAGCTCATCTCCCCCAGGCAGGGGGCTTAAAGAGACT. This sequence encodes CASSSPPGRGLKET. The full CDR3 protein reads CASSSPPGRGLKETQYF. The whole variable domain, filled in from reference TRBV18 and TRBJ2-4, reads NAGVMQNPRHLVRRRGQEARLRCSPMKGHSHVYWYRQLPEEGLKFMVYLQKENIIDESGMPKERFSAEFPKEGPSILRIQQVVRGDSAAYFCASSSPPGRGLKETQYFGAGTRLSVL.

As to this clone: The read terminates 3 residues before the CDR3 end, so the remaining end is supplied by the germline J gene. The chain uses TRBV10-3 and TRBJ2-1; 11 bases match TRBD2. V was clipped by 6 bases and J by 5 bases; unmatched bases: 3. Germline CDR1 reads ENHRY; CDR2 reads SYGVKD. The CDR3 totals 14 residues. CDR3 bases read: TGTGCCATCAGAGGGACTAGCGGCAACAATGAG. This sequence encodes CAIRGTSGNNE. The CDR3 reads in full as CAIRGTSGNNEQFF.

Comment on this clone: The DNA ends 3 residues before the CDR3 does, and the rest of the CDR3 is filled in from the germline J gene. The chain carries TRBV19 and TRBJ2-3, with 7 bases matching TRBD1. The CDR3 length is 17 residues. Germline V CDR1 and CDR2: LNHDA, SQIVND (reference sequence). CDR3 bases read: TGTGCCAGTAGTATAGGACAGGGACGGACCCACAATCAGCCG. This sequence encodes CASSIGQGRTHNQP. The full-length CDR3 reads as CASSIGQGRTHNQPQYF.

Concerning this clone itself: The sequence runs out 3 residues before the end of the CDR3; the remainder is reconstructed from the germline J gene. The J gene is TRBJ2-3, the V gene TRBV20-1; 10 bases fit TRBD2. The CDR3 has 15 amino acids. CDR1 and CDR2 (germline): DFQATT, SNEGSKA (reference sequence). The CDR3 sequence: CSASGLAGVSETQYF. The sequenced CDR3 bases are TGCAGTGCTAGTGGTCTAGCGGGGGTGTCGGAGACG.

As concerns this clone: The DNA ends 3 residues before the CDR3 does, and the rest of the CDR3 is filled in from the germline J gene. The genes are TRBV30 and TRBJ1-1; D is perhaps TRBD1 (6 bases). Per the germline V gene, CDR1 is GTSNPN and CDR2 is SVGIG (reference sequence). There are 11 residues in the CDR3. The DNA read from the CDR3 is TGTGCCTGGATGGGGGCGCTAATG. Its translation: CAWMGALM. The CDR3 reads in full as CAWMGALMAFF.

In the case of this clone: The read stops 3 residues short of the end of the CDR3; the missing end is completed from the germline J gene. The chain employs TRBV24-1 and TRBJ1-2; D is ambiguous. The CDR3 contains 14 residues. V was trimmed by 10 bases and J by 4 bases, leaving 18 bases between them. Germline loops: CDR1 KGHDR, CDR2 SFDVKD. The CDR3 DNA, read in part, is TGTGCCACTTCCCCGGTTTATATCTCCTATGGC. Translating gives CATSPVYISYG. The entire CDR3 sequence reads CATSPVYISYGYTF.

A word on this clone: The read ends 3 residues shy of where the CDR3 ends; the end is completed using the germline J gene. The chain recombines TRBV28 with TRBJ2-7; 7 bases map to TRBD1. Germline-derived CDR1 and CDR2 are MDHEN and SYDVKM. This CDR3 is 15 amino acids long. V lost 7 bases and J lost 5; bases outside the gene matches: 14. Here the CDR3 reads CASNRQGIINHEQYF. The part of the CDR3 DNA that was read is TGTGCCAGCAACCGACAGGGTATAATTAATCACGAG. Combining the CDR3 with reference TRBV28 and TRBJ2-7 gives the whole variable domain DVKVTQSSRYLVKRTGEKVFLECVQDMDHENMFWYRQDPGLGLRLIYFSYDVKMKEKGDIPEGYSVSREKKERFSLILESASTNQTSMYLCASNRQGIINHEQYFGPGTRLTVT.

Notes on this clone: The read falls 3 residues short of the CDR3 end, and the missing part is taken from the germline J gene. The rearrangement joins TRBV5-5 to TRBJ1-1, with a tentative D call TRBD1 (6 bases). Trimming removed 6 bases at V and 6 bases at J, with 15 bases between. Germline V lookup: CDR1 SGHKS, CDR2 YYEKEE (reference sequence). The CDR3 has 13 amino acids. The CDR3 reads CASTVGASAEAFF. CDR3 DNA, as far as it was read: TGTGCCAGCACCGTGGGGGCGTCAGCTGAA.

Notes on this clone: The sequenced fragment ends 3 residues before the CDR3 boundary, so the rest is inferred from the germline J gene. The chain has TRBV19 and TRBJ2-7; a weak D match, TRBD2 (7 bases). Germline assignment: CDR1 LNHDA and CDR2 SQIVND (reference sequence). The CDR3 extends over 14 amino acids. V gave up 3 bases and J gave up 4 bases, with 13 bases separating them. Partial CDR3 DNA: TGTGCCAGTAGTATCGGGGGGCGCCGGTACGAG. Translated: CASSIGGRRYE. The full CDR3 protein reads CASSIGGRRYEQYF. Filled out from reference TRBV19 and TRBJ2-7, the complete variable domain reads DGGITQSPKYLFRKEGQNVTLSCEQNLNHDAMYWYRQDPGQGLRLIYYSQIVNDFQKGDIAEGYSVSREKKESFPLTVTSAQKNPTAFYLCASSIGGRRYEQYFGPGTRLTVT.

As concerns this clone: The read halts 3 residues ahead of the CDR3 end, with the missing end drawn from the germline J gene. The chain recombines TRBV6-2 or TRBV6-3 with TRBJ2-7; 9 bases fit TRBD1. This CDR3 comprises 15 residues. Germline CDR1 MNHEY, CDR2 SVGEGT. Trimming removed 6 bases from V and 2 bases from J; junction bases left unmatched: 8. The CDR3 is CASRTGTGFAYEQYF. The covered CDR3 bases are TGTGCCAGCAGAACCGGGACAGGGTTTGCCTACGAG.

With regard to this clone: Coverage ceases 3 residues before the CDR3 finishes, and the germline J gene fills in the end. The chain combines TRBV19 with TRBJ1-1; a weak D match, TRBD1 (5 bases). Deletions cut 5 bases from V and 1 base from J, with 11 bases between. The V gene's germline CDR1 is LNHDA and CDR2 SQIVND (reference sequence). The CDR3 length is 14 residues. CDR3 region: CASSPRGSNTEAFF. The CDR3 DNA, read in part, is TGTGCCAGTAGTCCGAGGGGATCGAACACTGAA. Based on the CDR3 plus reference TRBV19 and TRBJ1-1, the full variable domain is DGGITQSPKYLFRKEGQNVTLSCEQNLNHDAMYWYRQDPGQGLRLIYYSQIVNDFQKGDIAEGYSVSREKKESFPLTVTSAQKNPTAFYLCASSPRGSNTEAFFGQGTRLTVV.

As regards this clone: The sequence runs out 3 residues before the end of the CDR3; the remainder is reconstructed from the germline J gene. This rearrangement joins TRBV19 to TRBJ1-2; D might be TRBD1 (5 bases). Looked up from germline, CDR1 is LNHDA and CDR2 is SQIVND (reference sequence). CDR3 size: 15 residues. This CDR3 reads CASRAGTSIGNDYTF. The part of the CDR3 DNA that was read is TGTGCCAGTAGGGCCGGGACTAGTATTGGTAATGAC. Filled out from reference TRBV19 and TRBJ1-2, the complete variable domain reads DGGITQSPKYLFRKEGQNVTLSCEQNLNHDAMYWYRQDPGQGLRLIYYSQIVNDFQKGDIAEGYSVSREKKESFPLTVTSAQKNPTAFYLCASRAGTSIGNDYTFGSGTRLTVV.

About this clone itself: The CDR3 end is not reached by the read, which stops 3 residues before it; the germline J gene fills it in. The rearrangement uses TRBV11-3 and TRBJ2-3; 9 bases line up with TRBD2. The CDR3 has 14 residues. Per germline, CDR1 SGHNT and CDR2 YENEEA. The junction had 3 bases not matched to a gene; V was cut back by 4 bases and J by 4 bases. CDR3 sequence: CASSYSGSADTQYF. The DNA read from the CDR3 is TGTGCCAGCAGCTATAGCGGGAGCGCAGATACG.

A word on this clone: The observed sequence ends 3 residues before the CDR3 terminus, with the missing tail filled in from the germline J gene. The rearrangement joins TRBV5-1 to TRBJ1-2; D possibly corresponds to TRBD1 (6 bases). Germline values: CDR1 SGHRS, CDR2 YFSETQ. This CDR3 has 16 residues. The part of the CDR3 DNA that was read is TGCGCCAGCAGCTTGGTCATAGCGGGATGGGACAATGAC. Its protein product is CASSLVIAGWDND. The full CDR3 sequence reads CASSLVIAGWDNDYTF.

Points on this clone: The read is 3 residues too short to cover the CDR3 end, so that end is filled in from the germline J gene. The chain has TRBV30 and TRBJ2-5; TRBD2 aligns across 8 bases. Germline trimming cut 1 base from V and 3 bases from J; bases unmatched to any gene: 1. Germline CDR1 and CDR2: GTSNPN and SVGIG (reference sequence). CDR3 length equals 13 residues. CDR3 bases read: TGTGCCTGGAGTGGCGGGGGGAAAGAGACC. Protein: CAWSGGGKET. The full CDR3 protein is CAWSGGGKETQYF. Combining the CDR3 with reference TRBV30 and TRBJ2-5 gives the whole variable domain SQTIHQWPATLVQPVGSPLSLECTVEGTSNPNLYWYRQAAGRGLQLLFYSVGIGQISSEVPQNLSASRPQDRQFILSSKKLLLSDSGFYLCAWSGGGKETQYFGPGTRLLVL.

A remark on this clone: Sequencing ends 3 residues short of the CDR3 end; the germline J gene provides the rest. The gene calls are TRBV29-1 and TRBJ2-1, with 7 bases that match TRBD2. V shed 6 bases, J shed 3 bases, and the junction held 5 bases outside the gene matches. Germline loops: CDR1 SQVTM, CDR2 ANQGSEA. There are 13 residues in the CDR3. CDR3 loop: CSVQPGGYNEQFF. CDR3 DNA (partial): TGCAGCGTGCAACCGGGGGGCTACAATGAG.

Concerning this clone itself: From the germline J gene comes the end of the CDR3, since the read stops 3 residues before it. J is TRBJ1-4 and V is TRBV19, with D tentatively TRBD1 (6 bases). The germline V gene encodes CDR1 LNHDA and CDR2 SQIVND (reference sequence). This CDR3 comprises 20 residues. The CDR3 region is CASSMGFLTGWVTGANVLFF. The DNA read from the CDR3 is TGTGCCAGTAGTATGGGGTTCCTTACAGGGTGGGTGACTGGGGCCAACGTA.

As regards this clone: The CDR3 end is not reached by the read, which stops 3 residues before it; the germline J gene fills it in. The genes are TRBV29-1 and TRBJ2-7, with TRBD1 matching 7 bases. CDR1 and CDR2 from the germline V gene are SQVTM and ANQGSEA. The CDR3 runs to 15 residues. The V gene end was trimmed by 4 bases and the J gene end by 2 bases; junction bases not matched to a gene: 11. CDR3 bases read: TGCAGCGTTGGGGTAGAGAACAGGGGAACCTACGAG. Its translation is CSVGVENRGTYE. The full-length CDR3 reads as CSVGVENRGTYEQYF.

On this clone itself: The CDR3 is cut off 3 residues early in the read; its end comes from the germline J gene. The chain joins TRBV20-1 to TRBJ2-5, with 10 nucleotides matching TRBD1. Per the germline V gene, CDR1 is DFQATT and CDR2 is SNEGSKA (reference sequence). Trimming at V came to 5 bases and at J to 5 bases, leaving 11 bases not matched to a gene. The CDR3 loop spans 15 amino acids. CDR3 DNA, as far as it was read: TGCAGTGCTGGCCCGGGACAGGGGTCTATCGAGACC. It yields the protein CSAGPGQGSIET. The full CDR3 is CSAGPGQGSIETQYF.

On this clone itself: The DNA ends 3 residues before the CDR3 does, and the rest of the CDR3 is filled in from the germline J gene. The chain employs TRBV30 and TRBJ1-6; 10 nucleotides line up with TRBD1. The junction had 3 bases not matched to a gene; V was cut back by 1 base and J by 9 bases. Germline V CDR1 and CDR2: GTSNPN, SVGIG (reference sequence). This CDR3 has 14 amino acids. The CDR3 region is CAWSGQGATSPLHF. The DNA read from the CDR3 is TGTGCCTGGAGTGGACAGGGGGCGACTTCACCC.

CDR3 residues: CAISTGKIGNTEAFF. The CDR3 DNA, read in part, is TGTGCCATCAGCACAGGGAAGATAGGGAACACTGAA. The chain employs TRBV10-3 and TRBJ1-1; D is perhaps TRBD1 (6 bases). The CDR3 end falls 3 residues outside the read, so it is completed with the germline J gene. Germline values: CDR1 ENHRY, CDR2 SYGVKD. Trimming took 6 bases from V and 1 from J, leaving 15 bases between them. CDR3 size: 15 residues.

The CDR3 reads CASRPGTASYNEQFF. The sequenced CDR3 bases are TGTGCCAGCAGACCCGGGACAGCATCCTACAATGAG. The gene calls are TRBV2 and TRBJ2-1; 7 nucleotides agree with TRBD1. The read terminates 3 residues ahead of where the CDR3 ends, so the germline J gene completes it. The CDR3 is made up of 15 amino acids. The V gene's germline CDR1 is SNHLY and CDR2 FYNNEI. J was trimmed by 1 base and V by 6 bases; bases with no gene match: 6.

Regarding this clone: The read terminates 3 residues before the CDR3 end, so the remaining end is supplied by the germline J gene. The V call is TRBV2, the J call TRBJ2-3; TRBD1 matches at 9 bases. V lost 8 bases and J lost 6; bases outside the gene matches: 6. The CDR3 sequence is 13 residues long. The germline V gene encodes CDR1 SNHLY and CDR2 FYNNEI. CDR3 bases read: TGTGCCAGCCGACAGGGGGGCCTTGATACG. Its protein is CASRQGGLDT. Given in full, the CDR3 is CASRQGGLDTQYF.

In regard to this clone: The DNA ends 3 residues before the CDR3 does, and the rest of the CDR3 is filled in from the germline J gene. This sequence joins TRBV30 and TRBJ1-2; TRBD1 aligns across 7 bases. This CDR3 has 12 amino acids. V lost 2 bases and J lost 6; bases outside the gene matches: 3. The germline V gene has CDR1 GTSNPN and CDR2 SVGIG (reference sequence). The CDR3 reads CAWSPTGNGYTF. CDR3 DNA, as far as it was read: TGTGCCTGGAGTCCGACAGGGAATGGC.

With regard to this clone: The CDR3 is cut off 3 residues early in the read; its end comes from the germline J gene. The V gene is TRBV2, the J gene TRBJ2-1, with no clear D. The CDR3 sequence is 14 residues long. Germline assignment: CDR1 SNHLY and CDR2 FYNNEI. With 2 bases removed from V and 5 bases from J, the gap between germline ends came to 10 bases. The chain's CDR3 is CASSEREGHNEQFF. Partial CDR3 DNA: TGTGCCAGCAGTGAACGAGAAGGCCACAATGAG.

On this clone: Read coverage stops 3 residues before the CDR3 terminus; the germline J gene supplies the remainder. The chain couples TRBV7-3 to TRBJ2-3, with TRBD1 identical over 7 bases. Trimming took 5 bases from V and 2 from J; bases not matched to a gene: 7. Germline V CDR1 and CDR2: SGHTA, FQGTGA. This CDR3 contains 15 residues. Partial CDR3 DNA: TGTGCCAGCAGCGCCACAGGGGTCTTCACAGATACG. Protein sequence: CASSATGVFTDT. The full CDR3 reads CASSATGVFTDTQYF.

A word on this clone: The junction and the germline gene differ at one end; a read error may be behind it. The read terminates 3 residues before the CDR3 end, so the remaining end is supplied by the germline J gene. The V and J genes are TRBV20-1 and TRBJ2-3; 10 positions agree with TRBD2. Germline CDR1 reads DFQATT; CDR2 reads SNEGSKA (reference sequence). The CDR3 is 17 residues long. CDR3 DNA, as far as it was read: TGCAGTGCGAGAGGGGCAAGACTAGCGGGCCTCGGGGAGACG. Encoded protein: CSARGARLAGLGET. From start to end, the CDR3 is CSARGARLAGLGETQYF.

A note on this clone: Read sequence stops 3 residues before the CDR3 end, and the germline J gene provides the missing end. J is TRBJ2-2 and V is TRBV5-6; D not certain. This CDR3 comprises 15 residues. Germline V gives CDR1 SGHDT, CDR2 YYEEEE. Partial CDR3 DNA: TGTGCCAGCAGCTTGGGGGCAGGATTCAATTCACCG. It encodes CASSLGAGFNSP. The whole CDR3 sequence is CASSLGAGFNSPLFF.

With respect to this clone: With the read ending 3 residues before the CDR3 end, the germline J gene is used to fill in that end. The chain uses TRBV5-5 and TRBJ1-1; D gene uncertain. Trimming took 4 bases from V and 1 from J, leaving 5 bases between them. This CDR3 has 12 amino acids. From germline, CDR1 is SGHKS and CDR2 YYEKEE (reference sequence). The sequenced CDR3 bases are TGTGCCAGCAGCCCAGGGAACACTGAA. This gives the protein CASSPGNTE. The whole CDR3 region reads CASSPGNTEAFF.